This T cell receptor beta chain was recorded in a study of shared clonotypes between healthy human individuals. Note on this clone: Its matching antigen is unknown.

CDR1 is MGHRA and CDR2 is YSYEKL in the germline V gene. The CDR3 sequence is 15 residues long. Here immunoSEQ multiplex PCR was the method, and the copy in TCRdb shows in-frame clones only, minus some. The repertoire consists of roughly 2.5 million clones, with about 92% occurring once and the leading ten covering 0.14%. Study-wide findings and caveats: About 5% of naive CD4 clonotypes were shared across a few donors.

This TCR derives from a man aged 18 to 30 in good health. Sequencing was performed on naive CD4+ T cells sorted from blood. Subset reported: CD45RA+ positively selected. V gene TRBV4-1 combines with J gene TRBJ2-5, with D possibly matching TRBD2 (6 bases). The J call may be mistaken, given a closer DNA end match to TRBJ2-7. CDR3 nucleotides: TGCGCCAGCAGCCAAGAAGCGGGCCCTTCCTACGAGCAGTACTTC. Translation gives CASSQEAGPSYEQYF.